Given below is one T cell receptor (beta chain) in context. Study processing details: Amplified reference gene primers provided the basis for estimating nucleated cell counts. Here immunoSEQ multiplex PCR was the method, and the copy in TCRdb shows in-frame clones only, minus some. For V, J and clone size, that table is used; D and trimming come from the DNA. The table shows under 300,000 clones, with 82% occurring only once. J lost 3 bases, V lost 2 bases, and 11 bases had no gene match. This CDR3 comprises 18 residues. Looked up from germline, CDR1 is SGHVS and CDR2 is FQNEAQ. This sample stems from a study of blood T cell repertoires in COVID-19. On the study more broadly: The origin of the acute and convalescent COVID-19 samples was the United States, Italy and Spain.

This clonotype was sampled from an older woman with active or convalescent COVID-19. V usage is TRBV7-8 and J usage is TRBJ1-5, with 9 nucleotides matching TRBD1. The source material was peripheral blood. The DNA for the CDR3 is TGTGCCAGCAGCTTATTTGGGACAGGGTCGCTGATCAATCAGCCCCAGCATTTT. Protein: CASSLFGTGSLINQPQHF.